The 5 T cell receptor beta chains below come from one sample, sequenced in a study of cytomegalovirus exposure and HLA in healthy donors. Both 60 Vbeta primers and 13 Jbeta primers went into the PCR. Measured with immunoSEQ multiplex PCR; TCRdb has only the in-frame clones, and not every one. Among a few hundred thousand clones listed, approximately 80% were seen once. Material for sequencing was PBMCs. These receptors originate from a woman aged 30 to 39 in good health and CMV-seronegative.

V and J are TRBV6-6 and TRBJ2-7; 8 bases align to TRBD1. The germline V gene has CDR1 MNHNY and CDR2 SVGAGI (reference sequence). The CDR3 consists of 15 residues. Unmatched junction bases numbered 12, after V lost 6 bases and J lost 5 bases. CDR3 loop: CASSSLQGARHEQYF. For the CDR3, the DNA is TGTGCCAGCAGCTCGCTCCAGGGGGCTCGGCACGAGCAGTACTTC.

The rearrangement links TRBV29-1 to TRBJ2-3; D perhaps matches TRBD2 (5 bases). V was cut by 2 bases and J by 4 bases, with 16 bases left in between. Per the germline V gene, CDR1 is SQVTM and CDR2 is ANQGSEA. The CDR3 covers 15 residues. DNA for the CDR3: TGCAGCGTTGAATTTGGGCTAGCAGCCCCAGATACGCAGTATTTT. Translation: CSVEFGLAAPDTQYF.

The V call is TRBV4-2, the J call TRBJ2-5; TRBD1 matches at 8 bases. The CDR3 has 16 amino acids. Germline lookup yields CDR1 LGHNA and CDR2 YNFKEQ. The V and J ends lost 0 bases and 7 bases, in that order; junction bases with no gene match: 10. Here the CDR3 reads CASSQDRTGFRRTQYF. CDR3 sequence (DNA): TGTGCCAGCAGCCAAGACCGGACAGGGTTTAGGCGGACCCAGTACTTC.

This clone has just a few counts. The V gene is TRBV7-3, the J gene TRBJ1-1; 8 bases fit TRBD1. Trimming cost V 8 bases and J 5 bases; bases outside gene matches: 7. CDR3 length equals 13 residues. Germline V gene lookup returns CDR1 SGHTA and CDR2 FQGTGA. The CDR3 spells CASCRGQGTEAFF. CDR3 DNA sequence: TGTGCCAGCTGCCGAGGACAGGGAACTGAAGCTTTCTTT.

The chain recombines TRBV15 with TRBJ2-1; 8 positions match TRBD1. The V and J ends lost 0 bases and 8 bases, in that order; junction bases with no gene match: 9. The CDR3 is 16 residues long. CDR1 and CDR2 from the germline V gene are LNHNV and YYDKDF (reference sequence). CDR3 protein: CATSRDGQGNFDEQFF. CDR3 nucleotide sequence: TGTGCCACCAGCAGAGATGGACAGGGTAATTTTGATGAGCAGTTCTTC.